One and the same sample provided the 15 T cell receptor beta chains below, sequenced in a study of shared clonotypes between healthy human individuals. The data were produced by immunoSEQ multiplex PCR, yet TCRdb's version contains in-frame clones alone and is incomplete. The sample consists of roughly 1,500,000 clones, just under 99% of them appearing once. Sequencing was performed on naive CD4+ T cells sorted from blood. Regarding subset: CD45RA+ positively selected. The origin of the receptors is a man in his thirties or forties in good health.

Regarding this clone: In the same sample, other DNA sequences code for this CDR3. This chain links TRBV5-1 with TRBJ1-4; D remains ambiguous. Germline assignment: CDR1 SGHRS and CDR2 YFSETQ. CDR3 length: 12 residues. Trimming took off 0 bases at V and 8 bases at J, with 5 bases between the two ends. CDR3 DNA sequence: TGCGCCAGCAGCTTGGCCGGCGAAAAACTGTTTTTT. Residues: CASSLAGEKLFF.

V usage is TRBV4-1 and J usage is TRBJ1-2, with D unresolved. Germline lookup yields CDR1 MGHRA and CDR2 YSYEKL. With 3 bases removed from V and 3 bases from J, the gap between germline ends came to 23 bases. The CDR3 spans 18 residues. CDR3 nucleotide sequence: TGCGCCAGCAGCCAGGGTTATCCAGAACTCGCCGCATACTATGGCTACACCTTC. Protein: CASSQGYPELAAYYGYTF.

CDR3 coding DNA: TGCGCCAGCAGCCTGCAGTCGGGAGAAGCTTTCTTT. It translates to CASSLQSGEAFF. The rearrangement links TRBV5-1 to TRBJ1-1; D remains unclear. The CDR3 covers 12 residues. Germline assignment: CDR1 SGHRS and CDR2 YFSETQ. V lost 4 bases to trimming and J lost 8 bases, with 12 bases between them.

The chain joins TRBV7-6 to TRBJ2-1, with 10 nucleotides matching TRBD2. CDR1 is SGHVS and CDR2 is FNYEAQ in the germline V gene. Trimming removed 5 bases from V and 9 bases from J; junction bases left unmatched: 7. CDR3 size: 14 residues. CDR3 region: CASSTLAGKAEQFF. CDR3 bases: TGTGCCAGCAGCACACTAGCGGGAAAGGCTGAGCAGTTCTTC.

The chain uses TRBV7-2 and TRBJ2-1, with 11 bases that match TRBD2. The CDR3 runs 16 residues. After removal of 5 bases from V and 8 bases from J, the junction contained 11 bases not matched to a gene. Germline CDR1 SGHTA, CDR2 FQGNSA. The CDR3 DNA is TGTGCCAGCAGCCCACTCGGACTAGCGGGTACCGATGAGCAGTTCTTC. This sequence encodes CASSPLGLAGTDEQFF. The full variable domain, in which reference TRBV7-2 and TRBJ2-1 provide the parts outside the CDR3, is GAGVSQSPSNKVTEKGKDVELRCDPISGHTALYWYRQSLGQGLEFLIYFQGNSAPDKSGLPSDRFSAERTGGSVSTLTIQRTQQEDSAVYLCASSPLGLAGTDEQFFGPGTRLTVL.

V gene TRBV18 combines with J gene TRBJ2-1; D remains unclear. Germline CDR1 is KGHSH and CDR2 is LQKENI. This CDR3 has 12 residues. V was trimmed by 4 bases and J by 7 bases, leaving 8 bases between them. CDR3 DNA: TGTGCCAGCTCACAACCTGGGAATGAGCAGTTCTTC. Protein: CASSQPGNEQFF.

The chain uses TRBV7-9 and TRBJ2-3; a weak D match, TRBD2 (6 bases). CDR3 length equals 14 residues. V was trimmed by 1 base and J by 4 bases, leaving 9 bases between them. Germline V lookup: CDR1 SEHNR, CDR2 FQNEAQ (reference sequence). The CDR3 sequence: CASSLVSGADTQYF. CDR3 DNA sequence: TGTGCCAGCAGCTTAGTCTCGGGAGCAGATACGCAGTATTTT. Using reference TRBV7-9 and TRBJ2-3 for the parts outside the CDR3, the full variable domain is DTGVSQNPRHKITKRGQNVTFRCDPISEHNRLYWYRQTLGQGPEFLTYFQNEAQLEKSRLLSDRFSAERPKGSFSTLEIQRTEQGDSAMYLCASSLVSGADTQYFGPGTRLTVL.

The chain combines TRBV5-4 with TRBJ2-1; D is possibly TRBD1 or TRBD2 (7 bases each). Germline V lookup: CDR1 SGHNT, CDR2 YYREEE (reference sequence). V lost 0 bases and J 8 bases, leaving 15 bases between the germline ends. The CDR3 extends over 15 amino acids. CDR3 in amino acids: CASSLAGRGRDEQFF. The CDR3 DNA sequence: TGTGCCAGCAGCTTGGCGGGCAGGGGGAGGGATGAGCAGTTCTTC. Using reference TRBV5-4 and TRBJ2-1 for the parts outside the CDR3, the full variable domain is ETGVTQSPTHLIKTRGQQVTLRCSSQSGHNTVSWYQQALGQGPQFIFQYYREEENGRGNFPPRFSGLQFPNYSSELNVNALELDDSALYLCASSLAGRGRDEQFFGPGTRLTVL.

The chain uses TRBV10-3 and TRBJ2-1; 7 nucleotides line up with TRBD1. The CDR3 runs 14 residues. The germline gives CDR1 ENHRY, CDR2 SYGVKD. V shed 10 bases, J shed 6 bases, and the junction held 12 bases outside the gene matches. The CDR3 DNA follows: TGTGCCACGATCCCGGGACAGCCTATCAATGAGCAGTTCTTC. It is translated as CATIPGQPINEQFF.

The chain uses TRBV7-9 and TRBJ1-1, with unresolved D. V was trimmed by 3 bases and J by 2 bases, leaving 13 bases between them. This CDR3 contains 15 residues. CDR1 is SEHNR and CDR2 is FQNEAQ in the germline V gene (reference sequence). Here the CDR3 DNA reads TGTGCCAGCAGCTTCTCCGAAGTAGGTAACACTGAAGCTTTCTTT. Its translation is CASSFSEVGNTEAFF.

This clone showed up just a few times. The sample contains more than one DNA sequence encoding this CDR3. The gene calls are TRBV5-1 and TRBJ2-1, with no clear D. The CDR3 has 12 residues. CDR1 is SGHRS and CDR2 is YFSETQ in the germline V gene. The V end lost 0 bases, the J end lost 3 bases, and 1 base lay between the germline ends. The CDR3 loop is CASSLVYNEQFF. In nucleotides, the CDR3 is TGCGCCAGCAGCTTGGTCTACAATGAGCAGTTCTTC.

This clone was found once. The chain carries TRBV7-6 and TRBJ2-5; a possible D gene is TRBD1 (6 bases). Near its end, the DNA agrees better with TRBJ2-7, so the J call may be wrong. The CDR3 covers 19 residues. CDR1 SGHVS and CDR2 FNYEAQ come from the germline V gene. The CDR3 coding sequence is TGTGCCAGCAGCTTAGGGACCGCCGGTGGGGGCCCCAATACCTACGAGCAGTACTTC. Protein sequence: CASSLGTAGGGPNTYEQYF.

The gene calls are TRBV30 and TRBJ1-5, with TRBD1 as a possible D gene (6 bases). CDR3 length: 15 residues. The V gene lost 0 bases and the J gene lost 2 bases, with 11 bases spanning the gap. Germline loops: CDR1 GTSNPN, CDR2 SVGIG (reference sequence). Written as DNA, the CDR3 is TGTGCCTGGAGTGTACGGGGGCGTCGCAATCAGCCCCAGCATTTT. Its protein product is CAWSVRGRRNQPQHF. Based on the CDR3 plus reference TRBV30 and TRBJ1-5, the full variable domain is SQTIHQWPATLVQPVGSPLSLECTVEGTSNPNLYWYRQAAGRGLQLLFYSVGIGQISSEVPQNLSASRPQDRQFILSSKKLLLSDSGFYLCAWSVRGRRNQPQHFGDGTRLSIL.

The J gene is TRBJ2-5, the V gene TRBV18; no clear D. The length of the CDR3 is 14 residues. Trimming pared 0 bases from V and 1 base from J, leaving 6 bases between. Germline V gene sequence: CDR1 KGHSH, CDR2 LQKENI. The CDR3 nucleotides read TGTGCCAGCTCACCACCTAGTCCCCAAGAGACCCAGTACTTC. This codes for CASSPPSPQETQYF.

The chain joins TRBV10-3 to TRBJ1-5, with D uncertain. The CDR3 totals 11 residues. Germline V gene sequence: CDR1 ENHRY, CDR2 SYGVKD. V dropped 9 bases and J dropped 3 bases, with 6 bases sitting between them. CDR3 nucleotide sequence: TGTGCCATAGGAATCAATCAGCCCCAGCATTTT. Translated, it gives CAIGINQPQHF.